The source of this T cell receptor beta chain is a study of T-cell memory formation after mild COVID-19. Study details: Clusters were largely donor specific.

Per the germline V gene, CDR1 is MNHEY and CDR2 is SVGEGT. The CDR3 spans 13 residues. V was pared by 5 bases and J by 2 bases, with 10 bases between. TCRdb called the 5' RACE reads again in MiXCR, with one record for every CDR3 protein. The data show some 120,000 distinct CDR3 sequences, roughly 6.2% seen once. This clonotype came up many times. The rearrangement uses TRBV6-2 or TRBV6-3 and TRBJ2-7; either TRBD1 or TRBD2 may fit D (5 bases each). Sequencing used PBMCs or a T cell subset sorted from them (not recorded which). This receptor was identified in an adult woman who had mild COVID-19 (a few samples of this study predate the infection). Cell type and time point are not known. The CDR3 DNA is TGTGCCAGCAGTCGGGACGTCACCTACGAGCAGTACTTC. This codes for CASSRDVTYEQYF.